Each of the 30 T cell receptor beta chains below was sequenced from the same sample in a study of STAT5B mutations in CD4+ large granular lymphocyte leukemia. Libraries were prepared by immunoSEQ multiplex PCR; TCRdb keeps only in-frame clonotypes and omits some of them. The sample contains some 34,000 clones, 65% to 80% of which appear only once. The sample was CD4+ T cells from blood buffy coats. These receptors were taken from a human donor in good health.

The chain uses TRBV6-5 and TRBJ1-2; D may be TRBD1 (6 bases). V lost 6 bases and J 8 bases, leaving 16 bases between the germline ends. The CDR3 extends over 13 amino acids. Germline lookup yields CDR1 MNHEY and CDR2 SVGAGI. The CDR3 DNA reads as TGTGCCAGCAGCCGCGCCGCGAGGGGGGGCTACACCTTC. Its protein product is CASSRAARGGYTF.

The chain combines TRBV4-1 with TRBJ1-1; tentative D call: TRBD1 (6 bases). V lost 4 bases to trimming and J lost 2 bases, with 11 bases between them. CDR3 length: 14 residues. Germline V lookup: CDR1 MGHRA, CDR2 YSYEKL. CDR3 sequence: CASSRGQINTEAFF. The CDR3 coding sequence is TGCGCCAGCAGCCGCGGACAGATAAACACTGAAGCTTTCTTT.

The genes are TRBV7-8 and TRBJ1-1; D remains ambiguous. The CDR3 is 14 residues long. Between the trimmed V and J ends, which lost 2 bases and 4 bases, there was a span of 11 bases. Per germline, CDR1 SGHVS and CDR2 FQNEAQ. CDR3 coding DNA: TGTGCCAGCAGCTTAAACCGGCGGGGCACTGAAGCTTTCTTT. This translates into CASSLNRRGTEAFF.

This clone was detected only a few times. The rearrangement uses TRBV6-1 and TRBJ2-7; TRBD1 or TRBD2 may be the D gene (5 bases each). CDR1 and CDR2 (germline): MNHNS, SASEGT. V dropped 3 bases and J dropped 2 bases, with 11 bases sitting between them. The CDR3 has 14 residues. CDR3 in amino acids: CASSEGVGPYEQYF. The CDR3 DNA follows: TGTGCCAGCAGTGAGGGGGTCGGGCCCTACGAGCAGTACTTC.

The chain carries TRBV28 and TRBJ1-1; D call uncertain. The V end lost 7 bases, the J end lost 7 bases, and 16 bases lay between the germline ends. The germline gives CDR1 MDHEN, CDR2 SYDVKM. The CDR3 has 13 residues. CDR3 DNA sequence: TGTGCCAGCAACCCCAGGATCCCCCTTGAAGCTTTCTTT. It specifies CASNPRIPLEAFF.

This clone was detected once. The CDR3 spells CASSGGGLAGSEQFF. The CDR3 nucleotides are TGTGCCAGCAGCGGAGGGGGACTAGCGGGTTCTGAGCAGTTCTTC. V and J are TRBV9 and TRBJ2-1; 12 bases align to TRBD2. Germline V gives CDR1 SGDLS, CDR2 YYNGEE. The CDR3 has 15 amino acids. V lost 3 bases, J lost 9 bases, and 7 bases stayed unmatched.

The rearrangement links TRBV5-6 to TRBJ2-7; the D gene is possibly TRBD1 (6 bases). This CDR3 region has 13 residues. Trimming pared 0 bases from V and 6 bases from J, leaving 10 bases between. Germline-derived CDR1 and CDR2 are SGHDT and YYEEEE. The CDR3 protein is CASSLVQGFEQYF. The CDR3 nucleotides are TGTGCCAGCAGCTTGGTACAGGGTTTCGAGCAGTACTTC.

The gene calls are TRBV30 and TRBJ1-6; D is ambiguous. The CDR3 is 16 amino acids. V was clipped by 5 bases and J by 1 base, with 15 bases between them. CDR1 GTSNPN and CDR2 SVGIG come from the germline V gene (reference sequence). The CDR3 protein is CAWDMRAGSYNSPLHF. The DNA of the CDR3 is TGTGCCTGGGACATGAGGGCCGGGTCCTATAATTCACCCCTCCACTTT.

The chain has TRBV25-1 and TRBJ1-2; perhaps TRBD1 as D (5 bases). The CDR3 is 15 residues long. Germline V gene sequence: CDR1 MGHDK, CDR2 SYGVNS. V shed 1 base and J shed 4 bases, with 13 bases lying between them. CDR3 sequence: CASSESGGQIYGYTF. The DNA for the CDR3 is TGTGCCAGCAGTGAATCTGGTGGACAAATCTATGGCTACACCTTC.

The count of this clone is one. V usage is TRBV10-2 and J usage is TRBJ1-1, with TRBD1 identical over 10 bases. From germline, CDR1 is WSHSY and CDR2 SAAADI. The CDR3 extends over 14 amino acids. After removal of 7 bases from V and 2 bases from J, the junction contained 4 bases not matched to a gene. CDR3 residues: CASMTGGYNTEAFF. The CDR3 DNA reads as TGCGCCAGCATGACAGGGGGCTATAACACTGAAGCTTTCTTT.

This clone was seen once. The chain carries TRBV9 and TRBJ1-4, with 7 bases matching TRBD1. This CDR3 has 14 residues. Per germline, CDR1 SGDLS and CDR2 YYNGEE. J gave up 5 bases and V 7 bases, and 8 bases lay outside the gene matches. CDR3 amino acids: CASSSGTANEKLFF. CDR3 DNA: TGTGCCAGCTCCTCCGGGACAGCGAATGAAAAACTGTTTTTT.

The CDR3 DNA is TGTGCCAGCAGCTTTTTGAACAATGAGCAGTTCTTC. This translates into CASSFLNNEQFF. The rearrangement uses TRBV7-8 and TRBJ2-1; no reliable D call. This CDR3 region has 12 residues. Trimming shortened V by 3 bases and J by 5 bases, and 5 bases separated the two germline ends. CDR1 is SGHVS, CDR2 FQNEAQ, per germline.

This clone has just one count. The chain recombines TRBV5-1 with TRBJ1-4; no reliable D call. The CDR3 sequence is 16 residues long. Germline V gene data show CDR1 as SGHRS and CDR2 as YFSETQ. The V end was cut by 0 bases, the J end by 0 bases, with 9 bases between. Here the CDR3 reads CASSLEPIATNEKLFF. As DNA, the CDR3 is TGCGCCAGCAGCTTGGAACCGATAGCAACTAATGAAAAACTGTTTTTT.

The V and J genes are TRBV19 and TRBJ2-2, with 10 bases that match TRBD2. This CDR3 has 15 residues. Germline CDR1 reads LNHDA; CDR2 reads SQIVND (reference sequence). V was pared by 5 bases and J by 6 bases, with 6 bases of the junction left unmatched. CDR3 sequence reads: CASSLASGSSGELFF. Here the CDR3 DNA reads TGTGCCAGTAGTTTGGCTAGCGGGAGTTCCGGGGAGCTGTTTTTT.

The genes are TRBV5-1 and TRBJ1-1, with D possibly TRBD1 on 5 matching bases. V lost 0 bases and J lost 6, with 15 bases in between. CDR3 size: 15 residues. From germline, CDR1 is SGHRS and CDR2 YFSETQ. CDR3 amino acids: CASSLGADTGAEAFF. As DNA, the CDR3 is TGCGCCAGCAGCTTGGGAGCGGACACGGGCGCTGAAGCTTTCTTT.

This chain joins TRBV7-7 and TRBJ2-2, with 10 bases that match TRBD1. The CDR3 covers 17 residues. Trimming at V came to 10 bases and at J to 2 bases, leaving 13 bases not matched to a gene. Per the germline V gene, CDR1 is SSHAT and CDR2 is FNYEAQ (reference sequence). As DNA, the CDR3 is TGTGCCACGTCGACCGGGACAGGGGAATTCAACACCGGGGAGCTGTTTTTT. Translation gives CATSTGTGEFNTGELFF.

V and J are TRBV29-1 and TRBJ1-1, with D possibly TRBD1 on 6 matching bases. The germline V gene encodes CDR1 SQVTM and CDR2 ANQGSEA. Trimming removed 0 bases from V and 5 bases from J, with 13 bases in between. This CDR3 contains 14 residues. CDR3 protein: CSVEESGRGTEAFF. The CDR3 coding sequence is TGCAGCGTTGAAGAATCAGGCAGGGGTACTGAAGCTTTCTTT.

This chain joins TRBV11-2 and TRBJ2-7; tentative D call: TRBD1 (5 bases). The CDR3 sequence is 13 residues long. The V and J ends lost 0 bases and 9 bases respectively, with 12 bases between them. CDR1 SGHAT and CDR2 FQNNGV come from the germline V gene. The CDR3 DNA is TGTGCCAGCAGCTTAGAGGGCGACAGTGGGCAGTACTTC. It specifies CASSLEGDSGQYF.

The chain links TRBV7-8 to TRBJ2-2; no reliable D call. This CDR3 comprises 16 residues. With 7 bases removed from V and 3 bases from J, the gap between germline ends came to 18 bases. CDR1 is SGHVS and CDR2 is FQNEAQ in the germline V gene. CDR3 DNA: TGTGCCAGCACCCCCCCTGTCCGGACGGACACCGGGGAGCTGTTTTTT. Translation gives CASTPPVRTDTGELFF.

This clone came up a few times. This rearrangement joins TRBV7-2 to TRBJ1-5, with a tentative D call TRBD1 (6 bases). Germline V lookup: CDR1 SGHTA, CDR2 FQGNSA. The V and J ends lost 1 base and 4 bases respectively, with 11 bases between them. There are 15 residues in the CDR3. CDR3: CASSLEGDMNQPQHF. The CDR3 coding sequence is TGTGCCAGCAGCTTAGAGGGGGACATGAATCAGCCCCAGCATTTT.

The J gene is TRBJ1-2, the V gene TRBV29-1; no clear D gene. CDR1 SQVTM and CDR2 ANQGSEA come from the germline V gene. The CDR3 loop spans 14 amino acids. Trimming stripped 3 bases from V and 0 bases from J, with 11 bases between. The CDR3, as DNA: TGCAGCGTTGAGACGAGACGGACTAACTATGGCTACACCTTC. Encoded protein: CSVETRRTNYGYTF.

The chain links TRBV6-6 to TRBJ2-7; TRBD1 is a possible D gene (6 bases). V was trimmed by 5 bases and J by 2 bases, leaving 13 bases between them. From germline, CDR1 is MNHNY and CDR2 SVGAGI (reference sequence). This CDR3 spans 14 amino acids. Here the CDR3 reads CASSPGTPPYEQYF. The DNA for the CDR3 is TGTGCCAGCAGTCCCGGGACACCTCCCTACGAGCAGTACTTC.

The chain joins TRBV6-1 to TRBJ2-6; D may correspond to TRBD1 or TRBD2 (7 bases each). Germline values: CDR1 MNHNS, CDR2 SASEGT. V dropped 2 bases and J dropped 3 bases, with 23 bases sitting between them. The CDR3 totals 20 residues. CDR3 in DNA: TGTGCCAGCAGTGAACGGGACGCATCAGGGGGGGGGATTGGGGCCAACGTCCTGACTTTC. Encoded protein: CASSERDASGGGIGANVLTF.

V gene TRBV27 combines with J gene TRBJ1-2; 10 nucleotides line up with TRBD1. The CDR3 extends over 23 amino acids. J was trimmed by 3 bases and V by 2 bases; bases with no gene match: 27. Germline values: CDR1 MNHEY, CDR2 SMNVEV (reference sequence). As DNA, the CDR3 is TGTGCCAGCAGTTTACTAGGTCCGGGACAGGGGACCTTCTCCAATATATTCGACTATGGCTACACCTTC. Amino acid sequence: CASSLLGPGQGTFSNIFDYGYTF.

CDR3 region: CASSPATRSYEQYF. The CDR3 nucleotides are TGTGCCAGCTCACCGGCTACTCGATCCTACGAGCAGTACTTC. This chain links TRBV18 with TRBJ2-7; D remains ambiguous. Trimming stripped 3 bases from V and 1 base from J, with 10 bases between. The CDR3 runs 14 residues. Germline CDR1 and CDR2: KGHSH and LQKENI.

The chain links TRBV7-7 to TRBJ1-1, with a possible D match to TRBD1 (6 bases). Germline-derived CDR1 and CDR2 are SSHAT and FNYEAQ (reference sequence). V shed 5 bases and J shed 4 bases, with 11 bases lying between them. This CDR3 is built from 13 residues. This CDR3 is CASSAGAGTEAFF. The CDR3 DNA follows: TGTGCCAGCAGCGCGGGGGCGGGCACTGAAGCTTTCTTT. The full variable domain, completed using reference TRBV7-7 and TRBJ1-1, is GAGVSQSPRYKVTKRGQDVTLRCDPISSHATLYWYQQALGQGPEFLTYFNYEAQPDKSGLPSDRFSAERPEGSISTLTIQRTEQRDSAMYRCASSAGAGTEAFFGQGTRLTVV.

The chain links TRBV29-1 to TRBJ2-5; the D gene is possibly TRBD1 (7 bases). The CDR3 contains 15 residues. The V and J ends lost 3 bases and 7 bases respectively, with 21 bases between them. Per the germline V gene, CDR1 is SQVTM and CDR2 is ANQGSEA. The CDR3 region is CSVDPNRGGFGTQYF. The CDR3 DNA reads as TGCAGCGTTGACCCTAACAGGGGAGGTTTTGGGACCCAGTACTTC.

This clone was detected a few times. The V call is TRBV11-2, the J call TRBJ1-1; D gene ambiguous. Trimming removed 0 bases at V and 7 bases at J, with 3 bases between. The CDR3 sequence is 11 residues long. The germline V gene has CDR1 SGHAT and CDR2 FQNNGV. CDR3 protein: CASSLENEAFF. In nucleotides, the CDR3 is TGTGCCAGCAGCTTAGAAAATGAAGCTTTCTTT.

The count of this clone is one. The chain carries TRBV6-5 and TRBJ1-2; D not resolved. CDR3 length: 14 residues. Between the trimmed V and J ends, which lost 0 bases and 1 base, there was a span of 6 bases. CDR1 and CDR2 from the germline V gene are MNHEY and SVGAGI. This CDR3 is CASSYSNGNYGYTF. The DNA for the CDR3 is TGTGCCAGCAGTTACTCGAATGGTAACTATGGCTACACCTTC.

The chain uses TRBV9 and TRBJ2-7; D call uncertain. Between the trimmed V and J ends, which lost 4 bases and 0 bases, there was a span of 14 bases. There are 15 residues in the CDR3. The germline V gene encodes CDR1 SGDLS and CDR2 YYNGEE. The CDR3: CASSPSESPSYEQYF. The CDR3 DNA reads TGTGCCAGCAGCCCGAGTGAGTCACCCTCCTACGAGCAGTACTTC.